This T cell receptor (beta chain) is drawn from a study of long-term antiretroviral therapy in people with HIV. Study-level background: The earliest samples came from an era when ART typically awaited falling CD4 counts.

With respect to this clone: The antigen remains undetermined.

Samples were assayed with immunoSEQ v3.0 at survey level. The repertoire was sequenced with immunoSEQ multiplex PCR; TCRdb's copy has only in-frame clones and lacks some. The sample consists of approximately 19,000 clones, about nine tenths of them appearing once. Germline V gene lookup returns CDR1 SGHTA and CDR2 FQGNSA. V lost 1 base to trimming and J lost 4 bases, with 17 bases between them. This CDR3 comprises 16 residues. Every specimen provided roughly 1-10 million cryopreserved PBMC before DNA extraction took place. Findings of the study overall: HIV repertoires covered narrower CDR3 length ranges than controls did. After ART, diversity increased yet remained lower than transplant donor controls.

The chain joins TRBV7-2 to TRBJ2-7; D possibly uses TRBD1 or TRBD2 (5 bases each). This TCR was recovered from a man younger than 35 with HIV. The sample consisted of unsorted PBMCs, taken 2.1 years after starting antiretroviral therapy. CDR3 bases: TGTGCCAGCAGCTTAGGATCCTGGGACCTAACTTACGAGCAGTACTTC. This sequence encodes CASSLGSWDLTYEQYF.